The 10 T cell receptor beta chains below all came from one sample that was sequenced in a study of regulatory T cells in long-lasting Graves disease. The authors built TCR beta libraries using iRepertoire HTBI primers and Arm-PCR of CDR3 regions. A single record per CDR3 protein comes from TCRdb applying MiXCR to the multiplex PCR reads. The sample has about 470,000 distinct CDR3 sequences, around 15% seen once. Time point reported: newly diagnosed GD, antithyroid drugs for less than 3 months. From PBMCs, RNA was extracted and then used to make the TCR library. A further study also used this sample, focusing on T cells in Graves' hyperthyroidism and ophthalmopathy.

This sample comprised peripheral blood mononuclear cells (PBMCs), obtained at new diagnosis, from a patient treated with antithyroid drugs. These receptors originate from a man in his forties or fifties with Graves disease.

This clonotype showed up just a few times. The J gene is TRBJ2-4, the V gene TRBV20-1; D unresolved. This CDR3 spans 14 amino acids. From germline, CDR1 is DFQATT and CDR2 SNEGSKA (reference sequence). The V gene lost 0 bases and the J gene lost 8 bases, with 14 bases spanning the gap. As DNA, the CDR3 is TGCAGTGCTAGAGATCGGGTTCGCCGGGACATTCAGTACTTC. Amino acid sequence: CSARDRVRRDIQYF.

The chain is built from TRBV9 and TRBJ2-1; 10 positions match TRBD2. After removal of 0 bases from V and 6 bases from J, the junction contained 6 bases not matched to a gene. Germline-derived CDR1 and CDR2 are SGDLS and YYNGEE. The CDR3 runs to 16 residues. This chain's CDR3 is CASSVVGSGRINEQFF. CDR3 bases: TGTGCCAGCAGCGTAGTCGGTAGCGGGAGGATCAATGAGCAGTTCTTC.

There are many counts of this clonotype. The chain combines TRBV27 with TRBJ2-5; D is perhaps TRBD1 (6 bases). The CDR3 covers 15 residues. The germline V gene encodes CDR1 MNHEY and CDR2 SMNVEV (reference sequence). The V gene lost 5 bases and the J gene lost 4 bases, with 17 bases spanning the gap. Here the CDR3 reads CASSPRQDSGETQYF. The CDR3 bases are TGTGCCAGCAGTCCGAGGCAGGACAGCGGAGAGACCCAGTACTTC.

This clonotype has only a few counts. This chain joins TRBV14 and TRBJ2-7, with D tentatively TRBD2 (5 bases). The germline CDR1 and CDR2 sequences are SGHDN and FVKESK. The CDR3 sequence is 14 residues long. V was clipped by 4 bases and J by 1 base, with 11 bases between them. The CDR3 region is CASSRPGRSYEQYF. The CDR3 region has the DNA TGTGCCAGCAGCCGGCCGGGAAGGTCCTACGAGCAGTACTTC.

In this sample, this clonotype turned up a few times. The J gene is TRBJ2-7, the V gene TRBV28, with D possibly being TRBD2 (6 bases). V dropped 6 bases and J dropped 7 bases, with 19 bases sitting between them. The CDR3 is made up of 14 amino acids. The V gene's germline CDR1 is MDHEN and CDR2 SYDVKM. Here the CDR3 DNA reads TGTGCCAGCAGACTCGGGACTCCTGCTCGGGAGCAGTACTTC. Encoded protein: CASRLGTPAREQYF.

This clonotype was seen ten or more times. This chain joins TRBV11-2 and TRBJ2-5; 7 nucleotides align to TRBD2. The CDR3 length is 15 residues. J gave up 1 base and V 5 bases, and 7 bases lay outside the gene matches. The V gene's germline CDR1 is SGHAT and CDR2 FQNNGV. The CDR3 DNA follows: TGTGCCAGCAGCCCCATTAGCGGGTTCCAAGAGACCCAGTACTTC. Amino acids: CASSPISGFQETQYF.

CDR3 sequence: CASSLVRRGGSNTGELFF. The CDR3 region has the DNA TGCGCCAGCAGCTTGGTACGGCGGGGAGGGTCGAACACCGGGGAGCTGTTTTTT. V and J are TRBV5-1 and TRBJ2-2, with TRBD2 identical over 7 bases. The CDR3 is made up of 18 amino acids. Looked up from germline, CDR1 is SGHRS and CDR2 is YFSETQ. Trimming cost V 0 bases and J 0 bases; bases outside gene matches: 8.

This clonotype was seen a few times. The chain employs TRBV6-1 and TRBJ2-1; D not certain. V was pared by 5 bases and J by 3 bases, with 8 bases between. The CDR3 extends over 13 amino acids. Germline assignment: CDR1 MNHNS and CDR2 SASEGT. This chain's CDR3 is CASSSVIYNEQFF. In nucleotides, the CDR3 is TGTGCCAGCAGTAGCGTTATCTACAATGAGCAGTTCTTC.

This clonotype came up many times. The chain links TRBV28 to TRBJ2-5; a possible D gene is TRBD2 (6 bases). Germline V gives CDR1 MDHEN, CDR2 SYDVKM. V gave up 5 bases and J gave up 2 bases, with 18 bases separating them. The CDR3 sequence is 16 residues long. The DNA for the CDR3 is TGTGCCAGCAGTCCCGCTAGCGTTGGGCGTCAAGAGACCCAGTACTTC. It yields the protein CASSPASVGRQETQYF. Filled out from reference TRBV28 and TRBJ2-5, the complete variable domain reads DVKVTQSSRYLVKRTGEKVFLECVQDMDHENMFWYRQDPGLGLRLIYFSYDVKMKEKGDIPEGYSVSREKKERFSLILESASTNQTSMYLCASSPASVGRQETQYFGPGTRLLVL.

This clonotype has ten or more counts. CDR3: CATSREGGPGTRNEQFF. The CDR3 region has the DNA TGTGCCACCAGCAGAGAAGGGGGCCCAGGCACTCGGAATGAGCAGTTCTTC. V and J are TRBV15 and TRBJ2-1; TRBD1 aligns across 7 bases. This CDR3 region has 17 residues. With 0 bases clipped from V and 7 bases from J, the junction kept 12 bases outside the gene matches. Germline V gives CDR1 LNHNV, CDR2 YYDKDF (reference sequence).